This T cell receptor beta chain was sequenced during a study of cytomegalovirus exposure and HLA in healthy donors. The CDR3 is made up of 16 amino acids. The germline V gene has CDR1 SEHNR and CDR2 FQNEAQ (reference sequence). V was shortened by 3 bases and J by 3 bases, with 12 bases between the two germline ends. The assay was immunoSEQ multiplex PCR, and TCRdb's table has in-frame clones only and misses some. The profile shows around 230,000 clones, around 85% of them singletons. Study observations and caveats: Among TCR beta chains, those listed as cytomegalovirus-associated numbered around 180. Confirmation in vitro established that a few CMV-associated chains were specific for CMV antigens. Cytomegalovirus status was reportedly diagnosed by the classifier with high specificity and sensitivity.

Worth noting for this clone: Its antigen is currently unknown.

Donors were drawn from the approximately 120-subject validation cohort, separate from the approximately 670-subject first cohort. The specimen sequenced was PBMCs. The chain joins TRBV7-9 to TRBJ2-6; D possibly corresponds to TRBD1 (6 bases). The TCR was taken from a woman younger than 45 in good health and CMV-seropositive. The CDR3 DNA is TGTGCCAGCAGCTTGACAGGCGGCGGTGGGGCCAACGTCCTGACTTTC. This gives the protein CASSLTGGGGANVLTF.